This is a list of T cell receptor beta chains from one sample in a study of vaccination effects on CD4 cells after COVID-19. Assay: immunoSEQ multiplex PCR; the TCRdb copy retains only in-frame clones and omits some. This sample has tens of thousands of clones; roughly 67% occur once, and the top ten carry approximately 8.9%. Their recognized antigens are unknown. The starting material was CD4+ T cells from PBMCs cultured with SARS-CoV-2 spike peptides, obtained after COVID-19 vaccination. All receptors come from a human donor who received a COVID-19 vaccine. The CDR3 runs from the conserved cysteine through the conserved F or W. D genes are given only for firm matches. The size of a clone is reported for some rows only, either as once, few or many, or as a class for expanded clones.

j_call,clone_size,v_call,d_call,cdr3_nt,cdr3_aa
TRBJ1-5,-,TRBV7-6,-,TGTGCCAGCAGTTTAGAAACAGCCCAGCCCCAGCATTTT,CASSLETAQPQHF
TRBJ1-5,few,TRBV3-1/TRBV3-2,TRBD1,TGTGCCAGCAGCGAGACAGGGGGCTACAATCAGCCCCAGCATTTT,CASSETGGYNQPQHF
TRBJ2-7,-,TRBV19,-,TGTGCCAGTAGAAAGGGCCCTGGGGAGCAGTACTTC,CASRKGPGEQYF
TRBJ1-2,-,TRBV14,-,TGTGCCAGCAGCCAAGGATTCGCCTATGGCTACACCTTC,CASSQGFAYGYTF
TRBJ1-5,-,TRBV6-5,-,TGTGCCAGCTCCTCAGGGCACCTACTCAATCAGCCCCAGCATTTT,CASSSGHLLNQPQHF
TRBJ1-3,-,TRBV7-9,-,TGTGCCAGCAGAGTGGAAAGCTCTGGAAACACCATATATTTT,CASRVESSGNTIYF
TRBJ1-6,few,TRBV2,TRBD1,TGTGCCAGCAGACCAGGGGGGACGACCTCACCCCTCCACTTT,CASRPGGTTSPLHF
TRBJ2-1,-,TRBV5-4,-,TGTGCTAGCAGCCGCGAAAACAGGCTCAATGAGCAGTTCTTC,CASSRENRLNEQFF
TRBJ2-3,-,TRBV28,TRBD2,TGTGCCAGCAGTAGCCGGCTAGCGGGAAGCACAGATACGCAGTATTTT,CASSSRLAGSTDTQYF
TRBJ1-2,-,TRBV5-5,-,TGTGCCAGCAGCTTCGATGGACAGCCTAACTATGGCTACACCTTC,CASSFDGQPNYGYTF
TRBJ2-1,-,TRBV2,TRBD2,TGTGCCAGCAGGAGGCTAGCGGGCGACTCCTACAATGAGCAGTTCTTC,CASRRLAGDSYNEQFF
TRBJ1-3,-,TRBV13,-,TGTGCCAGCAGCTTTGGGTACTCTGGAAACACCATATATTTT,CASSFGYSGNTIYF
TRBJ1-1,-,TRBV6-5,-,TGTGCCAGCAGCCACGGCGCTGAAGCTTTCTTT,CASSHGAEAFF
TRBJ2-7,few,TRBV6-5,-,TGTGCCAGCAGTTACTCCGCCCAAGTCTACGAGCAGTACTTC,CASSYSAQVYEQYF
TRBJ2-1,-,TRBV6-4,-,TGTGCCAGCAGTGACACGCCAGGGTTTCGCAATGAGCAGTTCTTC,CASSDTPGFRNEQFF
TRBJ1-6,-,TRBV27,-,TGTGCCAGCAGTGATCAATTCTCACCCCTCCACTTT,CASSDQFSPLHF
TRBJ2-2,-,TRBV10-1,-,TGCGCCAGCAGTGAGGCTAGGAACACCGGGGAGCTGTTTTTT,CASSEARNTGELFF
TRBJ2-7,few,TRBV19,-,TGTGCCAGTAGTAGGGTCGACAGGAATTTCGACGAGCAGTACTTC,CASSRVDRNFDEQYF
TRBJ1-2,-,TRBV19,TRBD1,TGTGCCAGTAGTTTAACCCCGACAGGGGGCGGTGGCTACACCTTC,CASSLTPTGGGGYTF
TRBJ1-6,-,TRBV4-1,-,TGCGCCAGCAGCCAAGTTTCCGGCTATAATTCACCCCTCCACTTT,CASSQVSGYNSPLHF
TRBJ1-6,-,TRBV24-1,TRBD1,TGTGCCACCATAAAACCGGGACAGCCGTCCTATAATTCACCCCTCCACTTT,CATIKPGQPSYNSPLHF
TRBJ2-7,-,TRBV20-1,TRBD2,TGCAGTGCTAGTCTAGCGGGGAGCCAGATCTACGAGCAGTACTTC,CSASLAGSQIYEQYF
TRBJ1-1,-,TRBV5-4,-,TGTGCCAGCAGCCCCCAGCCAGAGGGCACTGAAGCTTTCTTT,CASSPQPEGTEAFF
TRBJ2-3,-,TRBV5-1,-,TGCGCCAGCAGCTTCCGGCGGGGTGCAGATACGCAGTATTTT,CASSFRRGADTQYF
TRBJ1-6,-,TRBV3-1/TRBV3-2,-,TGTGCCAGCAGCCAAGAAGGTCAGGGGTATTCACCCCTCCACTTT,CASSQEGQGYSPLHF
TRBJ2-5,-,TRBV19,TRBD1,TGTGCCAGTAGTCGTGACAGGGCCCAAGAGACCCAGTACTTC,CASSRDRAQETQYF
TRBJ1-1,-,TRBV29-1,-,TGCAGCGCAGGGCAGCAAAACACTGAAGCTTTCTTT,CSAGQQNTEAFF
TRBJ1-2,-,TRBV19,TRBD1,TGTGCCAGTAGTATAACCGGGACAGGGGTCTATGGCTACACCTTC,CASSITGTGVYGYTF
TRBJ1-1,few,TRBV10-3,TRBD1,TGTGCCATCAGTAAAACAGGGGCCGACACTGAAGCTTTCTTT,CAISKTGADTEAFF
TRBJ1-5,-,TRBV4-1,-,TGCGCCAGCAGCGGGAACGGTCGCAATCAGCCCCAGCATTTT,CASSGNGRNQPQHF
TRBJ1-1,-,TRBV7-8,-,TGTGCCAGCAGCTTAACCCAAAGACCGACTGAAGCTTTCTTT,CASSLTQRPTEAFF
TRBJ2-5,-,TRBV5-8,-,TGTGCCAGCAGCTTAAAGTCCCTGAGGGTCCAAGAGACCCAGTACTTC,CASSLKSLRVQETQYF
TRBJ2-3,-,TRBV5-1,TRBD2,TGCGCCAGCAGACTAGCGGGAGGGCCTGGGTTGGCAGATACGCAGTATTTT,CASRLAGGPGLADTQYF
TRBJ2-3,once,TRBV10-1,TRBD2,TGCGCCAGCAGTACAGCGGGAGTGGTAGATACGCAGTATTTT,CASSTAGVVDTQYF
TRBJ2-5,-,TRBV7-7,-,TGTGCCAGCAGCTTAGGCGGCACCCTGCAAGAGACCCAGTACTTC,CASSLGGTLQETQYF
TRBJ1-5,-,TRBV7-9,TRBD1,TGTGCCAGCAGCCTTAGTGGAGGACAGGGAGGACAGCCCCAGCATTTT,CASSLSGGQGGQPQHF
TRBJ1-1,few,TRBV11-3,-,TGTGCCAGCAGCTCCCCCAGGGTGCCTGAAGCTTTCTTT,CASSSPRVPEAFF
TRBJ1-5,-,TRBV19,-,TGTGCCAGTAGTAAGGGAACAGCCCGGGGCAATCAGCCCCAGCATTTT,CASSKGTARGNQPQHF
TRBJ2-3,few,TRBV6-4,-,TGTGCCAGCAGCTTAGGGGACGACACAGATACGCAGTATTTT,CASSLGDDTDTQYF
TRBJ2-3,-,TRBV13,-,TGTGCCAGCAGCTTGCGGGTTAGTCTTTCTCGCCCAGATACGCAGTATTTT,CASSLRVSLSRPDTQYF
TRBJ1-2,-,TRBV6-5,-,TGTGCCAGCAGAAACAGGGATGGCTACACCTTC,CASRNRDGYTF
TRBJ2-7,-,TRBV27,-,TGTGCCAGCACATCAGGGTTGGGGCAAAAACGCGAGCAGTACTTC,CASTSGLGQKREQYF
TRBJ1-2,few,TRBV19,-,TGTGCCAGCAGGGTCTCCGGGACGAAGACTTATGGCTACACCTTC,CASRVSGTKTYGYTF
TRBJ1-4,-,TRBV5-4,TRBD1,TGTGCCAGCAGCCCCGACAGGGGGCTGACTAATGAAAAACTGTTTTTT,CASSPDRGLTNEKLFF
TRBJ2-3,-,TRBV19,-,TGTGCCACCCCCCCAACAGATACGCAGTATTTT,CATPPTDTQYF
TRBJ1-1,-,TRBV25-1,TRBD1,TGTGCCAGCAGTGTTGGACAGGGGAACACTGAAGCTTTCTTT,CASSVGQGNTEAFF
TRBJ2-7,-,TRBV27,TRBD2,TGTGCCAGCAGTTTATCCCCCTTAAGCGGGAGGCACTACGAGCAGTACTTC,CASSLSPLSGRHYEQYF
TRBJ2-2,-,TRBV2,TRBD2,TGTGCCAGCAGTGTTACAGCGGGGGGGCTGACCGGGGAGCTGTTTTTT,CASSVTAGGLTGELFF
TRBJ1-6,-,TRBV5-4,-,TGTGCCAGCAGCTTGGACAGGGCGTTGAATTCACCCCTCCACTTT,CASSLDRALNSPLHF
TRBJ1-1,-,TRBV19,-,TGTGCCAGCCTCGGTCCTTTCACGACTGAAGCTTTCTTT,CASLGPFTTEAFF
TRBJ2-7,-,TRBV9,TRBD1,TGTGCCAGCAGCGTAAGTACAGGGGGCCTCGGCGAGCAGTACTTC,CASSVSTGGLGEQYF
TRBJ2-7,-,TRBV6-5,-,TGTGCCAGCAGCCAAACAAGCTCCTACGAGCAGTACTTC,CASSQTSSYEQYF
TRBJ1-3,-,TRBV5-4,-,TGTGCCAGCAGGCAAGACAGGAGCTCTGGAAACACCATATATTTT,CASRQDRSSGNTIYF